This T cell receptor beta chain was observed in a study of cytomegalovirus exposure and HLA in healthy donors. 13 Jbeta primers and 60 Vbeta primers were used for the PCR. The method was immunoSEQ multiplex PCR; TCRdb's version includes in-frame clones alone and lacks a portion of them. The sample spans around 190,000 clones; the ten largest clones claim less than 1%. CDR1 is MNHEY, CDR2 SMNVEV, per germline (reference sequence). Trimming took 2 bases from V and 0 from J, leaving 13 bases between them. The CDR3 consists of 16 residues. Material: PBMCs. The receptor was derived from a woman aged 30 to 39 in good health and CMV-seropositive. This chain links TRBV27 with TRBJ2-5, with a possible D match to TRBD2 (6 bases). The CDR3 DNA follows: TGTGCCAGCAGTTTAAGGGCTAGCGTTGACCAAGAGACCCAGTACTTC. Its protein is CASSLRASVDQETQYF.